This T cell receptor beta chain was sequenced in a study of blood T cell repertoires in COVID-19 (dated by TCRdb to about 2020). Some background on the complete study: The collaborator samples originated in the United States, Italy and Spain and spanned the acute and convalescent phases of COVID-19. Nearly every sample came with metadata listing a de-identified subject ID, COVID-19 status, age in years and sex. Deeply sampled blood TCRbeta repertoires from subjects exposed to, actively infected with, or recovered from COVID-19 were included in the dataset. The repertoires were released in a freely available public database intended as a resource for research on the immune response to SARS-CoV-2. The prospective study material was composed of cDNA or gDNA derived from T cells, B-cell-depleted T cells, or PBMCs. Where HLA class I and class II types were available, the types were taken from metadata supplied by the sample provider, not from assay-based typing. Samples came from the ongoing ImmuneRACE study (first 160 participants) plus 1,254 subjects from 6 global collaborators. The investigation overall reported the following: The amount of clinical and demographic metadata varied by source and participant and was provided uncurated.

A note on this clone: No antigen is known for it. One base away there is no much larger clone; base qualities are not given.

TCRbeta CDR3 regions were amplified from genomic DNA using the immunoSEQ Assay, a bias-controlled multiplex PCR. As for the authors' bioinformatics: The number of nucleated cells in each sample was estimated from the amplification of reference gene primers within the assay. To quantify the absolute abundance of each unique TCRbeta CDR3 rearrangement, sequence reads were collapsed and filtered. Productive Simpson clonality was computed per sample as the square root of Simpson's diversity index over productive rearrangements. TCRdb re-hosts the immuneACCESS table, in-frame sequences only. Its copies lack some clones; in the studies checked, an unresolved V gene accounts for under half of them, and the cause for the rest is not known. That table is the source of V, J and clone size, and D and trimming were worked out from the DNA. This sample comprises approximately 78,000 clones, more than 85% of them detected only once. 2% to 3% of the sample belongs to the ten largest clones.

The CDR3 holds 18 amino acids from the cysteine to the phenylalanine. Just the 54-base CDR3 DNA is kept, in frame starting at base 1. Trimming removed 2 bases from V and 0 bases from J, leaving 17 bases between the germline ends. The germline V gene provides CDR1 MDHEN and CDR2 SYDVKM. One collaborating source in Seattle enrolled patients while the patients were actively infected and followed the patients over time throughout the course of disease. The collaborating institutions used their own protocols to collect whole blood in K2EDTA tubes. Collaborator samples were shipped for TCRbeta analysis as frozen whole blood, isolated PBMCs, or DNA extracted from either sample type.

Sequencing was performed on peripheral blood. The sequence derives from a man aged 50 or older with COVID-19, enrolled during active disease. The chain couples TRBV28 to TRBJ2-4; 6 matching bases give a weak D call of TRBD1. The CDR3 protein is CASSLVVAGVEAKNIQYF. In nucleotide form, the sequence is TGTGCCAGCAGTTTAGTGGTTGCAGGGGTTGAAGCCAAAAACATTCAGTACTTC.